This T cell receptor beta chain was profiled in a study of PD-L1 blockade in urothelial cancer. For the study at large: Males with bladder-origin urothelial cancer constituted about 85% of the 29 patients. Of prior chemotherapy regimens, patients had received between 0 and 3. At 3 weeks after treatment start (second dose) and again at 6 weeks, blood was analyzed.

Time point of the sample: pretreatment peripheral blood. Looked up from germline, CDR1 is MDHEN and CDR2 is SYDVKM. The trim removed 8 bases at V and 6 bases at J, leaving 10 bases unmatched. This CDR3 has 15 residues. The method was immunoSEQ multiplex PCR; TCRdb's version includes in-frame clones alone and lacks a portion of them. Of 50,000 to 70,000 clones listed, roughly 77% were seen once; the top ten hold 1.6%. This TCR came from a man between 65 and 80 years old with urothelial cancer. Sequences were derived from PBMCs, sampled around atezolizumab (anti-PD-L1) treatment. J is TRBJ2-2 and V is TRBV28; 9 bases map to TRBD1. The CDR3 region has the DNA TGTGCCAGCTCGTTCCCGGGACAGGGTTCCGGGGAGCTGTTTTTT. Translation gives CASSFPGQGSGELFF.